This T cell receptor beta chain was identified during a study of cytomegalovirus exposure and HLA in healthy donors. Study-wide context: In an earlier analysis, around 100 million unique TCR beta sequences were found from 150 million to 200 million T cells.

Study-wide findings and caveats: Earlier results showed most TCR beta V segments being productive about 90% or about 30% of the time. HLA alleles were associated with 15,000 to 20,000 TCR beta sequences in a later analysis at 0.05 false discovery rate.

A multiplex PCR was run with 60 Vbeta primers and 13 Jbeta primers. The assay was immunoSEQ multiplex PCR, and TCRdb's table has in-frame clones only and misses some. This sample has about 260,000 clones, with roughly 86% found just once. As concerns this clone: No antigen is known for it.

Germline CDR1 and CDR2: LGHNA and YNFKEQ. The CDR3 length is 16 residues. V shed 0 bases and J 0 bases; nucleotides not matched to a gene: 0. V is TRBV4-2 and J is TRBJ1-5; TRBD1 aligns across 9 bases. Sequencing input: PBMCs. This TCR was sampled from a middle-aged woman in good health and CMV-seropositive. The DNA for the CDR3 is TGTGCCAGCAGCCAAGAGACAGGGGGTAGCAATCAGCCCCAGCATTTT. Its translation is CASSQETGGSNQPQHF.